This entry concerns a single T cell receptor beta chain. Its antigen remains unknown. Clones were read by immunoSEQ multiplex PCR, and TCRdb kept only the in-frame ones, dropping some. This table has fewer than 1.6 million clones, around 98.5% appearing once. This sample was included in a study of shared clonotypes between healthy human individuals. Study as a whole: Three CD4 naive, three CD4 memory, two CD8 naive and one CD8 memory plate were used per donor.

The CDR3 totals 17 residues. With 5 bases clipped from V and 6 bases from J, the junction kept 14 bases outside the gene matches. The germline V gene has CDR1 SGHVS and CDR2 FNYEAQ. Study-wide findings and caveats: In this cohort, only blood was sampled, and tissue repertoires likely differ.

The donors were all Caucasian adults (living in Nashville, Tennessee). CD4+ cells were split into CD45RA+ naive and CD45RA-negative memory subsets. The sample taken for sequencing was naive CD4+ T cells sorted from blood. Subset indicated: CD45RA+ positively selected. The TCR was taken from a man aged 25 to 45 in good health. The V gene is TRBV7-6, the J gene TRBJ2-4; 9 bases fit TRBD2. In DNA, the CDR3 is TGTGCCAGCAGCGTCTACTCGGGACTAGCTTGGGTAAACATTCAGTACTTC. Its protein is CASSVYSGLAWVNIQYF.